Shown below are 23 T cell receptor beta chains from a single sample sequenced in a study of shared clonotypes between healthy human individuals. The method was immunoSEQ multiplex PCR; TCRdb's version includes in-frame clones alone and lacks a portion of them. Counted here are fewer than 2.5 million clones, 80% to 95% occurring once; the ten biggest clones make up approximately 0.35%. The specimen sequenced was naive CD4+ T cells from PBMCs. The subset here: CD45RA+ positively selected. The receptors come from a man between 18 and 35 years old in good health. Some clones in this sample may be carry-over from other donors' samples.

Only one count was recorded for this clone. CDR3 DNA sequence: TGCAGTGCAAAGGTGAGCTACGAGCAGTACTTC. Encoded protein: CSAKVSYEQYF. The chain employs TRBV20-1 and TRBJ2-7; the D is unclear. The CDR3 loop spans 11 amino acids. With 6 bases removed from V and 3 bases from J, the gap between germline ends came to 9 bases. Per the germline V gene, CDR1 is DFQATT and CDR2 is SNEGSKA (reference sequence).

V gene TRBV27 combines with J gene TRBJ2-1, with TRBD1 as a possible D gene (6 bases). V was trimmed by 5 bases and J by 2 bases, leaving 16 bases between them. CDR3 size: 16 residues. Germline CDR1 is MNHEY and CDR2 is SMNVEV (reference sequence). The CDR3 nucleotides are TGTGCCAGCAGTCCCCTGACAGGTCAGGCCTACAATGAGCAGTTCTTC. It is translated as CASSPLTGQAYNEQFF.

The rearrangement joins TRBV7-3 to TRBJ1-1, with D possibly matching TRBD1 (6 bases). CDR3 length equals 15 residues. Germline-derived CDR1 and CDR2 are SGHTA and FQGTGA. V gave up 0 bases and J gave up 8 bases, with 16 bases separating them. CDR3 loop: CASSLTGGQGAEAFF. The CDR3 DNA follows: TGTGCCAGCAGCTTAACGGGGGGCCAAGGTGCGGAAGCTTTCTTT.

The V call is TRBV5-1, the J call TRBJ2-5; D gene ambiguous. Matching the DNA end better, TRBJ2-7 makes the J call doubtful. The V gene's germline CDR1 is SGHRS and CDR2 YFSETQ. This CDR3 region has 12 residues. This CDR3 is CASSLDTYEQYF. DNA for the CDR3: TGCGCCAGCAGCTTAGACACGTACGAGCAGTACTTC.

The J gene is TRBJ2-1, the V gene TRBV15; the D gene is possibly TRBD2 (6 bases). The germline V and J ends were trimmed by 0 bases and 4 bases, with 13 bases remaining between them. This CDR3 spans 16 amino acids. CDR1 LNHNV and CDR2 YYDKDF come from the germline V gene (reference sequence). In nucleotides, the CDR3 is TGTGCCACCAGCAGAGATCCCCAGGGACTGTACAATGAGCAGTTCTTC. It yields the protein CATSRDPQGLYNEQFF.

For this clone: Other nucleotide sequences from this sample produce the same CDR3. The chain combines TRBV28 with TRBJ2-5, with D maybe TRBD1 (6 bases). Germline V CDR1 and CDR2: MDHEN, SYDVKM. The CDR3 consists of 13 residues. Between the trimmed V and J ends, which lost 6 bases and 2 bases, there was a span of 10 bases. The CDR3 DNA reads as TGTGCCAGCAGCCGGGGACAACAAGAGACCCAGTACTTC. It translates to CASSRGQQETQYF. Complete variable domain (other parts from reference TRBV28 and TRBJ2-5): DVKVTQSSRYLVKRTGEKVFLECVQDMDHENMFWYRQDPGLGLRLIYFSYDVKMKEKGDIPEGYSVSREKKERFSLILESASTNQTSMYLCASSRGQQETQYFGPGTRLLVL.

The rearrangement links TRBV2 to TRBJ2-7; D not resolved. CDR1 is SNHLY and CDR2 is FYNNEI in the germline V gene. CDR3 length: 13 residues. The V end lost 5 bases, the J end lost 3 bases, and 11 bases lay between the germline ends. The CDR3 is CASSLLRDYEQYF. The CDR3 DNA sequence: TGTGCCAGCAGTCTCCTCCGTGACTACGAGCAGTACTTC.

The V call is TRBV9, the J call TRBJ2-7; D not certain. V was clipped by 4 bases and J by 3 bases, with 17 bases between them. Germline V gene sequence: CDR1 SGDLS, CDR2 YYNGEE. This CDR3 contains 15 residues. The CDR3 sequence is CASSRRQENSYEQYF. The CDR3 DNA follows: TGTGCCAGCAGCCGCCGGCAAGAGAACAGCTACGAGCAGTACTTC.

The chain employs TRBV6-6 and TRBJ2-7, with D possibly matching TRBD2 (6 bases). Trimming pared 6 bases from V and 6 bases from J, leaving 18 bases between. Per germline, CDR1 MNHNY and CDR2 SVGAGI (reference sequence). CDR3 size: 14 residues. The CDR3: CASSQTSSPSEQYF. CDR3 sequence (DNA): TGTGCCAGCAGCCAAACTAGCAGCCCCTCCGAGCAGTACTTC.

V and J are TRBV29-1 and TRBJ2-1; tentative D call: TRBD2 (5 bases). The CDR3 contains 13 residues. Germline loops: CDR1 SQVTM, CDR2 ANQGSEA. Trimming pared 4 bases from V and 5 bases from J, leaving 12 bases between. Here the CDR3 reads CSVVLAWNNEQFF. In DNA form, the CDR3 reads TGCAGCGTTGTGCTAGCTTGGAACAATGAGCAGTTCTTC.

The genes are TRBV14 and TRBJ2-7, with D perhaps TRBD1 (5 bases). Looked up from germline, CDR1 is SGHDN and CDR2 is FVKESK. There are 15 residues in the CDR3. The V and J ends lost 4 bases and 2 bases respectively, with 15 bases between them. The CDR3 coding sequence is TGTGCCAGCAGCCTCAGGGAAGGCCGGGCCTACGAGCAGTACTTC. The encoded protein is CASSLREGRAYEQYF.

On this clone: In the same sample, other DNA sequences code for this CDR3. The J gene is TRBJ1-2, the V gene TRBV6-5, with TRBD1 identical over 7 bases. V lost 2 bases, J lost 6 bases, and 0 bases stayed unmatched. Germline V lookup: CDR1 MNHEY, CDR2 SVGAGI. The CDR3 totals 12 residues. CDR3 sequence reads: CASSYQGDGYTF. The CDR3 DNA follows: TGTGCCAGCAGTTACCAGGGGGATGGCTACACCTTC.

The V and J genes are TRBV7-3 and TRBJ2-5; 9 nucleotides agree with TRBD1. The CDR3 contains 18 residues. Germline V lookup: CDR1 SGHTA, CDR2 FQGTGA. V gave up 8 bases and J gave up 4 bases; unmatched junction bases: 20. The CDR3: CASGVVGTGRGWGETQYF. The CDR3 DNA sequence: TGTGCCAGCGGTGTGGTGGGGACAGGGAGAGGTTGGGGAGAGACCCAGTACTTC.

The table lists this clone with a few counts. This chain joins TRBV5-1 and TRBJ1-5; D gene unclear. V dropped 1 base and J dropped 1 base, with 9 bases sitting between them. Per germline, CDR1 SGHRS and CDR2 YFSETQ. The CDR3 spans 15 residues. The CDR3 loop reads CASSLNGRSNQPQHF. The CDR3 nucleotides are TGCGCCAGCAGCTTGAACGGACGGAGCAATCAGCCCCAGCATTTT.

The chain carries TRBV7-2 and TRBJ2-1; 10 nucleotides agree with TRBD1. CDR1 is SGHTA, CDR2 FQGNSA, per germline. V lost 6 bases and J lost 0; bases outside the gene matches: 2. The CDR3 runs to 15 residues. In nucleotides, the CDR3 is TGTGCCAGCAGGGGGACAGGGGACTCCTACAATGAGCAGTTCTTC. This encodes CASRGTGDSYNEQFF.

With respect to this clone: The same CDR3 can be traced to other DNA sequences in this sample. The chain is built from TRBV7-3 and TRBJ2-1; TRBD1 might be the D (6 bases). This CDR3 spans 15 amino acids. Germline V lookup: CDR1 SGHTA, CDR2 FQGTGA. Trimming removed 3 bases at V and 0 bases at J, with 9 bases between. The CDR3 nucleotides read TGTGCCAGCAGCTTTGACAGGTCCTCCTACAATGAGCAGTTCTTC. Translating it yields CASSFDRSSYNEQFF.

In DNA, the CDR3 is TGTGCCAGCAGCTCTACTAGCGGGAGGGCCAGTGAGCAGTTCTTC. Translation: CASSSTSGRASEQFF. The chain carries TRBV7-9 and TRBJ2-1, with 13 bases matching TRBD2. The J segment lost 9 bases and the V segment lost 4 bases, leaving 6 bases of the junction unmatched. The CDR3 runs 15 residues. Germline-derived CDR1 and CDR2 are SEHNR and FQNEAQ (reference sequence).

The V call is TRBV2, the J call TRBJ1-4; no firm D call. The CDR3 has 13 amino acids. CDR1 and CDR2 from the germline V gene are SNHLY and FYNNEI. The ends were cut back, 5 bases at V and 8 bases at J, with 12 bases in the middle. CDR3 nucleotides: TGTGCCAGCAGTCTGATCAGAAGCGAAAAACTGTTTTTT. Encoded protein: CASSLIRSEKLFF.

The chain carries TRBV5-4 and TRBJ2-5; 8 bases align to TRBD1. J was trimmed by 0 bases and V by 5 bases; bases with no gene match: 6. This CDR3 has 15 residues. The V gene's germline CDR1 is SGHNT and CDR2 YYREEE (reference sequence). The CDR3 sequence: CASRQRQGYQETQYF. The CDR3 region has the DNA TGTGCCAGCAGACAAAGACAGGGGTACCAAGAGACCCAGTACTTC. Variable domain in full (rest from reference TRBV5-4 and TRBJ2-5): ETGVTQSPTHLIKTRGQQVTLRCSSQSGHNTVSWYQQALGQGPQFIFQYYREEENGRGNFPPRFSGLQFPNYSSELNVNALELDDSALYLCASRQRQGYQETQYFGPGTRLLVL.

Details on this clone: In the same sample, other DNA sequences code for this CDR3. V and J are TRBV7-2 and TRBJ1-1; TRBD1 is a possible D gene (5 bases). The germline V and J ends were trimmed by 1 base and 2 bases, with 11 bases remaining between them. Germline values: CDR1 SGHTA, CDR2 FQGNSA. This CDR3 region has 15 residues. The CDR3 bases are TGTGCCAGCAGCTTAGGAGGGGTGGGAAACACTGAAGCTTTCTTT. This sequence encodes CASSLGGVGNTEAFF.

This chain links TRBV7-2 with TRBJ1-2; 9 nucleotides match TRBD1. CDR1 and CDR2 from the germline V gene are SGHTA and FQGNSA. The CDR3 runs 14 residues. V was clipped by 6 bases and J by 8 bases; unmatched bases: 10. CDR3 region: CASRIQGASGGYTF. CDR3 nucleotide sequence: TGTGCCAGCAGAATACAGGGGGCAAGCGGGGGCTACACCTTC.

V gene TRBV28 combines with J gene TRBJ1-2, with a tentative D call TRBD1 (5 bases). The CDR3 has 14 amino acids. The germline CDR1 and CDR2 sequences are MDHEN and SYDVKM. The V and J ends lost 7 bases and 4 bases respectively, with 16 bases between them. CDR3 sequence: CASNSPGQVYGYTF. The CDR3, as DNA: TGTGCCAGCAATTCCCCGGGGCAGGTCTATGGCTACACCTTC.

This clone was observed a single time. V is TRBV5-1 and J is TRBJ2-7; D call uncertain. Trimming cost V 5 bases and J 0 bases, with 12 bases left between them. The CDR3 is made up of 14 amino acids. CDR1 is SGHRS, CDR2 YFSETQ, per germline. CDR3 nucleotide sequence: TGCGCCAGCAGAGAGACACAACCCTCCTACGAGCAGTACTTC. This sequence encodes CASRETQPSYEQYF.